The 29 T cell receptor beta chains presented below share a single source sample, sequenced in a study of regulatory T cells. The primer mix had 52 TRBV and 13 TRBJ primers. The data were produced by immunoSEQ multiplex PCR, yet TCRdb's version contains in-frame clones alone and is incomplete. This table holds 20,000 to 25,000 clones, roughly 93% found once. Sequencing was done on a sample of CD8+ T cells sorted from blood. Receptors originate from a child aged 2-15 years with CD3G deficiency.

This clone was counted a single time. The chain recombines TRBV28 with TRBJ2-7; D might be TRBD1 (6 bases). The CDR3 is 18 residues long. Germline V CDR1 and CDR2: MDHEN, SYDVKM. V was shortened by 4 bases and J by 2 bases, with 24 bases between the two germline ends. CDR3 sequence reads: CASSSQFIVLGAPYEQYF. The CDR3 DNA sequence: TGTGCCAGCAGTTCGCAGTTTATAGTGTTGGGGGCTCCCTACGAGCAGTACTTC.

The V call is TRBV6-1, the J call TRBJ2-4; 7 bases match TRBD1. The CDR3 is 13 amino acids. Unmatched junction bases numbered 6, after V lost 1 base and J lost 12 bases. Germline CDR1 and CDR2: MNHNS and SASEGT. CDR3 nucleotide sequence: TGTGCCAGCAGTGAAGTATCCAGGGGGAATCAGTACTTC. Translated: CASSEVSRGNQYF.

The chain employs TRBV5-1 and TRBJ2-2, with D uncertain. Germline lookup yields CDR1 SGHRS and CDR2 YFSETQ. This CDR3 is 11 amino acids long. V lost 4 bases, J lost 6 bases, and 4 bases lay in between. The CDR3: CASSLAGELFF. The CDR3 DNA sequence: TGCGCCAGCAGCCTCGCCGGGGAGCTGTTTTTT.

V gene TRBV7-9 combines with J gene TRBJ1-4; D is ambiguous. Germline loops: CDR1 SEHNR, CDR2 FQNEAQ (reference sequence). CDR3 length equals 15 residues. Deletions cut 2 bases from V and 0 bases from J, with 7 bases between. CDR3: CASSLSSSTNEKLFF. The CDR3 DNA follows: TGTGCCAGCAGCTTATCATCATCAACTAATGAAAAACTGTTTTTT.

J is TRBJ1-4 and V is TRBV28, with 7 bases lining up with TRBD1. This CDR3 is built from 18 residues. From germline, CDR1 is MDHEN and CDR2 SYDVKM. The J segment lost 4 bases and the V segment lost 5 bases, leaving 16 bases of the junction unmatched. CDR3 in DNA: TGTGCCAGCAGTCTCGTCTCTGACAGGGAGGACGGTAATGAAAAACTGTTTTTT. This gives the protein CASSLVSDREDGNEKLFF.

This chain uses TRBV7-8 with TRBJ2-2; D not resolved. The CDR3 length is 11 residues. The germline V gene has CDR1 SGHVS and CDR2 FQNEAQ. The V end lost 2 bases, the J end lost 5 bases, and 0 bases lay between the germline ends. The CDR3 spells CASSLTGELFF. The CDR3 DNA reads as TGTGCCAGCAGCTTAACCGGGGAGCTGTTTTTT.

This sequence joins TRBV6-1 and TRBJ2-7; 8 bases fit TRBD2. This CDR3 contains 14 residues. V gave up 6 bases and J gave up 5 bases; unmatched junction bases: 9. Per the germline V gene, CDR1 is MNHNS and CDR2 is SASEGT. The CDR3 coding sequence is TGTGCCAGCAGCGACTCGATGGGACTAGACGAGCAGTACTTC. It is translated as CASSDSMGLDEQYF.

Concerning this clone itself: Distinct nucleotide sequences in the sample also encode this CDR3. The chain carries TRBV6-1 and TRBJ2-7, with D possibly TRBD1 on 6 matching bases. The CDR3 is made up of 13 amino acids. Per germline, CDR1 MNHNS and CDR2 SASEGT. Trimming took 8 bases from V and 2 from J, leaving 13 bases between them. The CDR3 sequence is CASSAGQTYEQYF. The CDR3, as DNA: TGTGCCAGCTCAGCAGGACAGACCTACGAGCAGTACTTC.

DNA of the CDR3: TGTGCCAGCAGCCCAGGGGCCCACGCTGAAAAACTGTTTTTT. Protein: CASSPGAHAEKLFF. The rearrangement joins TRBV6-6 to TRBJ1-4, with a tentative D call TRBD1 (6 bases). V lost 6 bases and J 7 bases, leaving 15 bases between the germline ends. The CDR3 covers 14 residues. Germline CDR1 and CDR2: MNHNY and SVGAGI (reference sequence).

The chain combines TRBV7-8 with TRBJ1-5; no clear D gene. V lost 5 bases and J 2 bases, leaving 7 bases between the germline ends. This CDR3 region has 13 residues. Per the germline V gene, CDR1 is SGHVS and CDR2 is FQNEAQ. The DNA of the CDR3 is TGTGCCAGCAGCCCGTCGGGCAATCAGCCCCAGCATTTT. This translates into CASSPSGNQPQHF.

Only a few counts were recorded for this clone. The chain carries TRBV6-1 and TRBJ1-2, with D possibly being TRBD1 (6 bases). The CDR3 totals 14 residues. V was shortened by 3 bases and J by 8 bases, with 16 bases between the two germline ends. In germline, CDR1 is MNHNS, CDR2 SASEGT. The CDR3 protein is CASSDTGPGEGYTF. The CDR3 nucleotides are TGTGCCAGCAGTGACACAGGGCCCGGAGAGGGCTACACCTTC.

CDR3 nucleotide sequence: TGTGCCAGCAGTACCCCCGAAGGGCAGGGCACCGAAAAACTGTTTTTT. Amino acid sequence: CASSTPEGQGTEKLFF. The V gene is TRBV28, the J gene TRBJ1-4; D may be TRBD1 (5 bases). The CDR3 has 16 amino acids. V lost 5 bases and J 8 bases, leaving 21 bases between the germline ends. CDR1 and CDR2 from the germline V gene are MDHEN and SYDVKM.

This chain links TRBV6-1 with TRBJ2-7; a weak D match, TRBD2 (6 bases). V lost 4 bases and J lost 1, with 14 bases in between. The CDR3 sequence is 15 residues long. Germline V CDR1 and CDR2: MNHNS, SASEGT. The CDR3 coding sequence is TGTGCCAGCAGTGTGGGGGGTAGGGAATCCTACGAGCAGTACTTC. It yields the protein CASSVGGRESYEQYF.

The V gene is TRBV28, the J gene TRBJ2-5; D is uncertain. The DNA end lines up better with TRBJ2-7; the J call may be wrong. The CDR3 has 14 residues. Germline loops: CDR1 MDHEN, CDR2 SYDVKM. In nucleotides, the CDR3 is TGTGCCAGCAGTGCCGCCGGCGGAACCTACGAGCAGTACTTC. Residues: CASSAAGGTYEQYF.

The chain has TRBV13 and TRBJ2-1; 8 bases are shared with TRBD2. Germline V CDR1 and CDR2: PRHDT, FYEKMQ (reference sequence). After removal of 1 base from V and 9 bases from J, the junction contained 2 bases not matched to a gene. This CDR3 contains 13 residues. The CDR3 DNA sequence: TGTGCCAGCAGCTTAGCGGGAGGGAGTGAGCAGTTCTTC. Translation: CASSLAGGSEQFF. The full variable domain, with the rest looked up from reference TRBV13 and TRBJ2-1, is AAGVIQSPRHLIKEKRETATLKCYPIPRHDTVYWYQQGPGQDPQFLISFYEKMQSDKGSIPDRFSAQQFSDYHSELNMSSLELGDSALYFCASSLAGGSEQFFGPGTRLTVL.

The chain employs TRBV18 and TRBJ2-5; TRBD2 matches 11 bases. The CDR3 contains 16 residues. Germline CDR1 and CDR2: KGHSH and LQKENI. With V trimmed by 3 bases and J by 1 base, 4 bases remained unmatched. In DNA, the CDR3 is TGTGCCAGCTCACCCGTGGGACTAGCGGTCCAAGAGACCCAGTACTTC. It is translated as CASSPVGLAVQETQYF.

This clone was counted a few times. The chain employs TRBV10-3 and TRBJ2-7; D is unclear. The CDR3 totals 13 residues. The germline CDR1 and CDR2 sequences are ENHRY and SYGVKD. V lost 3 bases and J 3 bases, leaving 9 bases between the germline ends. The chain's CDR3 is CAISEGLGYEQYF. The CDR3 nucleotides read TGTGCCATCAGTGAAGGTTTGGGCTACGAGCAGTACTTC.

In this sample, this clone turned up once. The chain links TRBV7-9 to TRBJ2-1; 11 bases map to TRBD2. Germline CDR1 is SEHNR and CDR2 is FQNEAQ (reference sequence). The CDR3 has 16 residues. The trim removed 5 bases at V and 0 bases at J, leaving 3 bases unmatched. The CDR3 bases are TGTGCCAGCAGCGTAACTAGCGGGAGCTCCTACAATGAGCAGTTCTTC. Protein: CASSVTSGSSYNEQFF.

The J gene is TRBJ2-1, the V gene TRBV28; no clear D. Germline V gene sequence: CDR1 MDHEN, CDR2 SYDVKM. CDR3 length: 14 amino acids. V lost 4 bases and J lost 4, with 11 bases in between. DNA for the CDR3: TGTGCCAGCAGTTGGGGAAACGCGTACAATGAGCAGTTCTTC. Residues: CASSWGNAYNEQFF.

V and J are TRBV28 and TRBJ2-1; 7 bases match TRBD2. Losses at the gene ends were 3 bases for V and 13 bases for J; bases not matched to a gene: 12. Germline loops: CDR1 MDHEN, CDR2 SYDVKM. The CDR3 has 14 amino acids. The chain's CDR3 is CASSFFRGDGTQFF. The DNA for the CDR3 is TGTGCCAGCAGTTTTTTCCGGGGGGATGGGACTCAGTTCTTC.

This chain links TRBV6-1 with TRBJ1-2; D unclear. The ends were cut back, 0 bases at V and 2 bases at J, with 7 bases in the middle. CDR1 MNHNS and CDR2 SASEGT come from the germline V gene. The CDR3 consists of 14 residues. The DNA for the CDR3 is TGTGCCAGCAGTGAAGCGCCGGGGAACTATGGCTACACCTTC. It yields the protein CASSEAPGNYGYTF.

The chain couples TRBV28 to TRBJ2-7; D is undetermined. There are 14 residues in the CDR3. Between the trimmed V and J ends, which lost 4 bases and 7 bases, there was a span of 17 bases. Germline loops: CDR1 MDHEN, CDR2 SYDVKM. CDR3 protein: CASSSRNPPREQYF. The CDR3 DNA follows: TGTGCCAGCAGTTCCCGAAACCCCCCTAGGGAGCAGTACTTC.

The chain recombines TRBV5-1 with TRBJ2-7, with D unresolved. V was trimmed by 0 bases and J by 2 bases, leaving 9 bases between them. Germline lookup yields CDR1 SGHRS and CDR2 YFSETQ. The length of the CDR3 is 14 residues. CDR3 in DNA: TGCGCCAGCAGCTTGGGAATAGGAACCTACGAGCAGTACTTC. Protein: CASSLGIGTYEQYF.

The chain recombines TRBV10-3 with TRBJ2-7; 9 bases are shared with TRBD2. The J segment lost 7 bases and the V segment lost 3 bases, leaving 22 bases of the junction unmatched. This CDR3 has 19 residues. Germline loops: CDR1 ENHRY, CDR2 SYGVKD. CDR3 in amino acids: CAISEVKARLAAPAREQYF. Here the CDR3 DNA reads TGTGCCATCAGTGAAGTTAAGGCGAGACTAGCGGCTCCAGCGAGAGAGCAGTACTTC.

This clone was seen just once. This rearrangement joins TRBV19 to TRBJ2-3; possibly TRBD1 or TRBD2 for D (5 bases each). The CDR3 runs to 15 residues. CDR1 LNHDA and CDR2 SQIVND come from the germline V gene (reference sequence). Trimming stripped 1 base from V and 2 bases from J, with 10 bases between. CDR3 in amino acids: CASSIGGANTDTQYF. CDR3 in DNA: TGTGCCAGTAGTATAGGAGGGGCGAACACAGATACGCAGTATTTT.

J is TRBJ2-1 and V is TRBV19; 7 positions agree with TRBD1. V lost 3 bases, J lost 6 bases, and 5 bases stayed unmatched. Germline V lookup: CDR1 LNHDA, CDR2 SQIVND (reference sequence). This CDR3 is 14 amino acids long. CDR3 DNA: TGTGCCAGTAGTATTTCTCAGGGGGTCAATGAGCAGTTCTTC. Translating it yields CASSISQGVNEQFF.

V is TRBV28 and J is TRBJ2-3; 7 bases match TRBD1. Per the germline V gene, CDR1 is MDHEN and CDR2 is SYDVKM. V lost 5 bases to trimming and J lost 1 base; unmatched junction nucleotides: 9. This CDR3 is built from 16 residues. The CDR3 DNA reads TGTGCCAGCAGTCCCAATAGGGGGCGCGGCACAGATACGCAGTATTTT. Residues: CASSPNRGRGTDTQYF.

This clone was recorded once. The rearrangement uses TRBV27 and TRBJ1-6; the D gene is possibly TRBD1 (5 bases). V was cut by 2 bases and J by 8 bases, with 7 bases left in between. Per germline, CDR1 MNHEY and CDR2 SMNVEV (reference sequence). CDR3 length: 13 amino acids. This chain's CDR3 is CASSLRGDSPLHF. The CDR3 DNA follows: TGTGCCAGCAGTTTAAGGGGTGATTCACCCCTCCACTTT.

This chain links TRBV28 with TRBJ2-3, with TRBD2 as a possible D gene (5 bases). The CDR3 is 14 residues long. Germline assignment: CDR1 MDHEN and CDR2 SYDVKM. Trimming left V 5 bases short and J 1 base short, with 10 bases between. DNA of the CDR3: TGTGCCAGCAGTAGGCGGCGGGGCACAGATACGCAGTATTTT. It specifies CASSRRRGTDTQYF.